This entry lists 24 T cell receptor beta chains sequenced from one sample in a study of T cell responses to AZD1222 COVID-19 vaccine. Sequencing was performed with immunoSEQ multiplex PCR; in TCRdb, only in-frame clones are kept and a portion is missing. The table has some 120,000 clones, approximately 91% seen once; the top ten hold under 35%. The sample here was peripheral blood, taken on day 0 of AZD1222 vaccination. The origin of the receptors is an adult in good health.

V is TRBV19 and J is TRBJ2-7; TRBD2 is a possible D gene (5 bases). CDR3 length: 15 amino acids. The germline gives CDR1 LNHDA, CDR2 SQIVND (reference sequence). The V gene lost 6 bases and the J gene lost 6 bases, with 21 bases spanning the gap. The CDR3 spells CASRTSSSPQTEQYF. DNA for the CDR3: TGTGCCAGTAGAACTAGTTCCAGTCCTCAGACCGAGCAGTACTTC.

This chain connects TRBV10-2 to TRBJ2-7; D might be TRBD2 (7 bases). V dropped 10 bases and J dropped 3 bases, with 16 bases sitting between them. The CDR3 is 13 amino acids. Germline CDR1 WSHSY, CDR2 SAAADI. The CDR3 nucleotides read TGCGCCACGGGGGGCGGACAAAACTACGAGCAGTACTTC. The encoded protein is CATGGGQNYEQYF.

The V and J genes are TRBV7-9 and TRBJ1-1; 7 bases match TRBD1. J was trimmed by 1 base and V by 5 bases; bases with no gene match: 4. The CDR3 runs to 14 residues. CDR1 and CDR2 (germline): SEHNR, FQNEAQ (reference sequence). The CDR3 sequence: CASSNRDRNTEAFF. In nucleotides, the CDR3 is TGTGCCAGCAGCAACCGGGACAGGAACACTGAAGCTTTCTTT.

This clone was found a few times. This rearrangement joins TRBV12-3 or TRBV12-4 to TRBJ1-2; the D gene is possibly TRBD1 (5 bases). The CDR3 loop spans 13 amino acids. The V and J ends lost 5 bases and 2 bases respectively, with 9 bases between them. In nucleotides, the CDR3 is TGTGCCAGCAGTGACGACAGAAACTATGGCTACACCTTC. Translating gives CASSDDRNYGYTF.

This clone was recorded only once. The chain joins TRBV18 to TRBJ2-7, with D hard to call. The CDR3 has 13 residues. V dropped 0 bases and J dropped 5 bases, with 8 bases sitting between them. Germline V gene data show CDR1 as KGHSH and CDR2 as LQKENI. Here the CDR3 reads CASSPPTGNEQYF. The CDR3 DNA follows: TGTGCCAGCTCACCACCGACGGGCAACGAGCAGTACTTC.

CDR3 loop: CASSSAEALRNTEAFF. The DNA for the CDR3 is TGTGCCAGCAGTTCGGCGGAGGCTTTGAGGAACACTGAAGCTTTCTTT. This chain uses TRBV27 with TRBJ1-1; D not resolved. The V end was cut by 4 bases, the J end by 1 base, with 16 bases between. The CDR3 is made up of 16 amino acids. Germline CDR1 and CDR2: MNHEY and SMNVEV (reference sequence).

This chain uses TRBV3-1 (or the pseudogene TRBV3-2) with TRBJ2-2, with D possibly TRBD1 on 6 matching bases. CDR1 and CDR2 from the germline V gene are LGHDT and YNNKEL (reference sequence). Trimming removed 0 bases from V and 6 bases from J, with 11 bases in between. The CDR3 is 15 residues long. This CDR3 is CASSQDGGGPGELFF. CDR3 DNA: TGTGCCAGCAGCCAAGATGGTGGGGGCCCCGGGGAGCTGTTTTTT.

CDR3 coding DNA: TGTGCCAGCAGTGGGTTCCCCAGCGGGAGGGAGATGGGCGAGCAGTACTTC. It encodes CASSGFPSGREMGEQYF. The rearrangement links TRBV6-1 to TRBJ2-7, with 10 positions matching TRBD2. The V gene's germline CDR1 is MNHNS and CDR2 SASEGT. CDR3 length: 17 amino acids. Germline trimming cut 4 bases from V and 6 bases from J; bases unmatched to any gene: 15.

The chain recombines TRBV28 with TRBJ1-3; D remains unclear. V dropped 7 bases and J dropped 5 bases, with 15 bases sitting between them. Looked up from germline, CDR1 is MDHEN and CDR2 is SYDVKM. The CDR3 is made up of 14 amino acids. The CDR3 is CASTFSVVRNTIYF. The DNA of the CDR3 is TGTGCCAGCACCTTTAGCGTAGTCAGAAACACCATATATTTT.

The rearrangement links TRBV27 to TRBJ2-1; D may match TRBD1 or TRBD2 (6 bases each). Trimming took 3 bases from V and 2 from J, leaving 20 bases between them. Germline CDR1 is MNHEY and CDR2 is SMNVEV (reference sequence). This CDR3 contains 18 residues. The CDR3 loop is CASSFHRGGTIPYNEQFF. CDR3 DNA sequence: TGTGCCAGCAGTTTCCACCGAGGGGGGACAATACCCTACAATGAGCAGTTCTTC.

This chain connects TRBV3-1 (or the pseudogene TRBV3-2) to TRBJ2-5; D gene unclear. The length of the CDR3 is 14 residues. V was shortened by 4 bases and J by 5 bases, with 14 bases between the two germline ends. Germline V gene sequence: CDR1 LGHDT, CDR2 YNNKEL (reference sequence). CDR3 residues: CASSPTRLGETQYF. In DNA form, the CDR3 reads TGTGCCAGCAGCCCGACCCGATTGGGGGAGACCCAGTACTTC.

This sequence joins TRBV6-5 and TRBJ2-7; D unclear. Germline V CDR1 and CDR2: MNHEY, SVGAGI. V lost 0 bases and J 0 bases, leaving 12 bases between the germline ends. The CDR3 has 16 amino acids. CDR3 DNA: TGTGCCAGCAGTTACTCGACGGCACCTCGCTCCTACGAGCAGTACTTC. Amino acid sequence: CASSYSTAPRSYEQYF.

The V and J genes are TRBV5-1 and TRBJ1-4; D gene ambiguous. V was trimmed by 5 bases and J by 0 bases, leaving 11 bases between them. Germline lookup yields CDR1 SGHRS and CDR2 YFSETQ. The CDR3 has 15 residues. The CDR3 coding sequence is TGCGCCAGCAGACTGTCAGGTGCAACTAATGAAAAACTGTTTTTT. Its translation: CASRLSGATNEKLFF.

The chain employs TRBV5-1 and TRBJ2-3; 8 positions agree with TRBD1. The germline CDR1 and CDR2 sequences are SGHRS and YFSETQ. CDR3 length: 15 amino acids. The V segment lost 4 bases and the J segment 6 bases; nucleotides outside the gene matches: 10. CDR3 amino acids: CASSLTGGISDTQYF. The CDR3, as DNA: TGCGCCAGCAGCCTCACAGGGGGAATTTCGGATACGCAGTATTTT.

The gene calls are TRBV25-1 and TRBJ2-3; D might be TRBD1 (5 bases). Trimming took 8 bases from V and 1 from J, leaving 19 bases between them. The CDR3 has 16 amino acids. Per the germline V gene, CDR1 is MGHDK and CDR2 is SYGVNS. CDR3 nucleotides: TGTGCCAGCTCTCAGGGCCCACCTCGGGGCACAGATACGCAGTATTTT. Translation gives CASSQGPPRGTDTQYF.

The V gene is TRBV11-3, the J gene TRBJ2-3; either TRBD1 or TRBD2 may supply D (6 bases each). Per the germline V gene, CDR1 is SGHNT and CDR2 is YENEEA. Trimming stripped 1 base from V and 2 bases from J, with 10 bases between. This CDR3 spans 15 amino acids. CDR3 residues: CASSLGGGHTDTQYF. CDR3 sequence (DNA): TGTGCCAGCAGCTTAGGTGGGGGGCACACAGATACGCAGTATTTT. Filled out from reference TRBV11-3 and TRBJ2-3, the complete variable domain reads EAGVVQSPRYKIIEKKQPVAFWCNPISGHNTLYWYLQNLGQGPELLIRYENEEAVDDSQLPKDRFSAERLKGVDSTLKIQPAELGDSAVYLCASSLGGGHTDTQYFGPGTRLTVL.

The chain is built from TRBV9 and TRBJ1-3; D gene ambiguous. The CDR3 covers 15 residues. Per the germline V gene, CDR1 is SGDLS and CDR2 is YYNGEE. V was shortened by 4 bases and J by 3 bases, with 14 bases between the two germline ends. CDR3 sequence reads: CASSPSRADGNTIYF. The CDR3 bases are TGTGCCAGCAGCCCTTCAAGGGCCGATGGAAACACCATATATTTT.

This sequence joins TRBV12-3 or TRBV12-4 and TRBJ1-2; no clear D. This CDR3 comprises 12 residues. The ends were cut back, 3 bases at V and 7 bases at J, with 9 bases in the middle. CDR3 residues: CASSFVGSGYTF. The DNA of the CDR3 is TGTGCCAGCAGTTTTGTAGGGAGTGGCTACACCTTC.

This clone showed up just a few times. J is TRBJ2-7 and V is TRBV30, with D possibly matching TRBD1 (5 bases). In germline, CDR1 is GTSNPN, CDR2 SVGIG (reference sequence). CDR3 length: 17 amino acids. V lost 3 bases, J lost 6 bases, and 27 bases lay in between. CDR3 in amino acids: CAWRGRVSIRSFAEQYF. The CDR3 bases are TGTGCCTGGAGGGGCAGGGTAAGCATTCGGTCCTTCGCCGAGCAGTACTTC.

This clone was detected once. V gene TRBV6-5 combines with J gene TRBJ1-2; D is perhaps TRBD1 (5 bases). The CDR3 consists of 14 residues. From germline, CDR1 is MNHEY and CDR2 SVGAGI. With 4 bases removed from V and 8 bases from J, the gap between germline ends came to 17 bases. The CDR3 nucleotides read TGTGCCAGCAGTTCCTGGGACGGTTTGGGAGGCTACACCTTC. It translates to CASSSWDGLGGYTF.

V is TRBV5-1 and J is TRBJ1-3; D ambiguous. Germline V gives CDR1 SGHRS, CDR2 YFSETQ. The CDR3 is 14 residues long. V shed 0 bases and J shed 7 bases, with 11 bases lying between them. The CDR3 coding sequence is TGCGCCAGCAGCTTGGACGTTAGTTGGAACACCATATATTTT. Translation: CASSLDVSWNTIYF.

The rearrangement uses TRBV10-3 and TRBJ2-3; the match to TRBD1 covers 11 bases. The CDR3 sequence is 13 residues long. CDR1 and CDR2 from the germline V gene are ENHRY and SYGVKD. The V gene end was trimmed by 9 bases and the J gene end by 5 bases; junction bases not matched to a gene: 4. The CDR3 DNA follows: TGTGCCATAGGACAGGGGGCGGGAGATACGCAGTATTTT. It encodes CAIGQGAGDTQYF.

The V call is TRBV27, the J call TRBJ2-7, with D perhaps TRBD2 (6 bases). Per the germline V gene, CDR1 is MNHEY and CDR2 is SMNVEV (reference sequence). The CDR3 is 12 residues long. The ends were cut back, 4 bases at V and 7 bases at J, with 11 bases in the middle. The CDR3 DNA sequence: TGTGCCAGCAGTTCGGGACGGGGGGAGCAGTACTTC. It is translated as CASSSGRGEQYF.

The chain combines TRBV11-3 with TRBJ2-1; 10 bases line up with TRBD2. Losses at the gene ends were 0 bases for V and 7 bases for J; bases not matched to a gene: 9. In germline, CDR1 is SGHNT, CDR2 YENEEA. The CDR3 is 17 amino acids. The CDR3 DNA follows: TGTGCCAGCAGCTTAGATATGGCTAGCGGGAGAGGAAATGAGCAGTTCTTC. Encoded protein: CASSLDMASGRGNEQFF. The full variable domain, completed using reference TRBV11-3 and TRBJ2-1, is EAGVVQSPRYKIIEKKQPVAFWCNPISGHNTLYWYLQNLGQGPELLIRYENEEAVDDSQLPKDRFSAERLKGVDSTLKIQPAELGDSAVYLCASSLDMASGRGNEQFFGPGTRLTVL.